The present T cell receptor (beta chain) was sequenced within a study of blood T cell repertoires in COVID-19. Study background: T cells, B-cell-depleted T cells, or PBMCs provided the cDNA or gDNA that served as material.

In germline, CDR1 is LGHNA, CDR2 YNFKEQ. Deletions cut 0 bases from V and 0 bases from J, with 15 bases between. The CDR3 extends over 18 amino acids. Generated by immunoSEQ multiplex PCR, the TCRdb table keeps only in-frame clones and is missing some. The sample holds about 210,000 clones, 84% seen once. The clonotype was recovered from a middle-aged man with active or convalescent COVID-19. The chain combines TRBV4-2 with TRBJ2-1; TRBD2 is a possible D gene (6 bases). Sequencing was done on a sample of peripheral blood. The CDR3 is CASSQDPRDSDSYNEQFF. The DNA of the CDR3 is TGTGCCAGCAGCCAAGACCCCCGGGACTCCGACTCCTACAATGAGCAGTTCTTC.